This entry lists 22 T cell receptor beta chains sequenced from one sample in a study of response to subunit inactivated influenza vaccine. Each CDR3 protein gets one entry after TCRdb re-called the RT-PCR reads with MiXCR. The top ten hold about 7.6% of the sample, which has roughly 630,000 distinct CDR3 sequences, 12% to 15% seen once. The source was PBMCs from blood, collected approximately 15 days before vaccination. These receptors were obtained from a man over 45 who received an inactivated influenza vaccine.

This chain connects TRBV6-2 or TRBV6-3 to TRBJ2-7; possibly TRBD2 for D (5 bases). This CDR3 has 14 residues. Trimming removed 7 bases at V and 1 base at J, with 14 bases between. Germline loops: CDR1 MNHEY, CDR2 SVGEGT. The DNA of the CDR3 is TGTGCCAGCACGCGCGGGTCCCTGTCCTACGAGCAGTACTTC. It codes for CASTRGSLSYEQYF.

This chain uses TRBV20-1 with TRBJ1-5, with 9 bases identical to TRBD1. The CDR3 runs to 14 residues. V shed 1 base, J shed 4 bases, and the junction held 2 bases outside the gene matches. Germline assignment: CDR1 DFQATT and CDR2 SNEGSKA (reference sequence). The CDR3 DNA is TGCAGTGCTAGAGCGGGACAGGGAAATCAGCCCCAGCATTTT. Translated, it gives CSARAGQGNQPQHF.

A few counts support this clonotype. The CDR3 reads CASSSGVQGPSGANVLTF. The CDR3 DNA reads as TGTGCCAGCAGCTCCGGGGTACAGGGACCCTCTGGGGCCAACGTCCTGACTTTC. The rearrangement links TRBV7-8 to TRBJ2-6; a weak D match, TRBD1 (6 bases). Germline CDR1 reads SGHVS; CDR2 reads FQNEAQ. The V gene lost 4 bases and the J gene lost 0 bases, with 16 bases spanning the gap. The CDR3 length is 18 residues.

Only a few counts were recorded for this clonotype. The chain links TRBV5-1 to TRBJ2-1, with a possible D match to TRBD2 (6 bases). Deletions cut 4 bases from V and 6 bases from J, with 20 bases between. The CDR3 loop spans 16 amino acids. The V gene's germline CDR1 is SGHRS and CDR2 YFSETQ. The CDR3 DNA follows: TGCGCCAGCAGCGCAACAGAACTAGCCCCCTCCAATGAGCAGTTCTTC. Translated, it gives CASSATELAPSNEQFF.

In its sample, this clonotype was seen a few times. The chain has TRBV12-3 or TRBV12-4 and TRBJ2-1; no clear D. This CDR3 region has 13 residues. V lost 4 bases and J 9 bases, leaving 13 bases between the germline ends. The DNA for the CDR3 is TGTGCCAGCAGTTCCTCCGTTGTCGGTGAGCAGTTCTTC. Protein sequence: CASSSSVVGEQFF.

Notes on this clonotype: Mismatch with germline at one junction end may stem from a read error. The chain uses TRBV29-1 and TRBJ2-1, with unresolved D. The CDR3 covers 13 residues. Germline lookup yields CDR1 SQVTM and CDR2 ANQGSEA. The chain's CDR3 is CSVERVNYNDQFF. The CDR3 region has the DNA TGCAGCGTTGAAAGGGTGAACTACAATGATCAGTTCTTC.

This clonotype has more than one count but fewer than ten. The gene calls are TRBV28 and TRBJ2-3, with D perhaps matching TRBD1 (6 bases). The CDR3 is 16 residues long. V was cut by 3 bases and J by 4 bases, with 17 bases left in between. Germline-derived CDR1 and CDR2 are MDHEN and SYDVKM. CDR3 DNA: TGTGCCAGCAGTTTTGTTACAGGGATGGAGGCAGATACGCAGTATTTT. Protein: CASSFVTGMEADTQYF.

This chain joins TRBV25-1 and TRBJ1-2, with 11 bases lining up with TRBD1. Germline assignment: CDR1 MGHDK and CDR2 SYGVNS. The CDR3 totals 15 residues. J was trimmed by 4 bases and V by 3 bases; bases with no gene match: 4. This CDR3 is CASSEPGTGGYGYTF. CDR3 bases: TGTGCCAGCAGTGAGCCCGGGACAGGGGGCTATGGCTACACCTTC.

This clonotype was found a few times. This chain links TRBV7-3 with TRBJ1-2; D is unresolved. There are 13 residues in the CDR3. Trimming cost V 5 bases and J 6 bases, with 13 bases left between them. Germline V CDR1 and CDR2: SGHTA, FQGTGA. CDR3 amino acids: CASSPGGPHGYTF. Here the CDR3 DNA reads TGTGCCAGCAGCCCGGGAGGGCCCCATGGCTACACCTTC.

The V gene is TRBV18, the J gene TRBJ2-4, with a tentative D call TRBD2 (6 bases). The length of the CDR3 is 15 residues. V dropped 2 bases and J dropped 6 bases, with 14 bases sitting between them. CDR1 and CDR2 (germline): KGHSH, LQKENI. The CDR3 loop reads CASSPTGGERNIQYF. As DNA, the CDR3 is TGTGCCAGCTCACCAACTGGAGGGGAGAGAAACATTCAGTACTTC.

The chain has TRBV14 and TRBJ1-1; D uncertain. This CDR3 contains 11 residues. V lost 2 bases, J lost 11 bases, and 9 bases lay in between. Germline V gives CDR1 SGHDN, CDR2 FVKESK. In DNA, the CDR3 is TGTGCCAGCAGCCAAACCACCTTGGCTTTCTTT. Translated, it gives CASSQTTLAFF. Variable domain in full (rest from reference TRBV14 and TRBJ1-1): EAGVTQFPSHSVIEKGQTVTLRCDPISGHDNLYWYRRVMGKEIKFLLHFVKESKQDESGMPNNRFLAERTGGTYSTLKVQPAELEDSGVYFCASSQTTLAFFGQGTRLTVV.

This clonotype occurred a few times. The chain recombines TRBV27 with TRBJ1-6; D call uncertain. Trimming shortened V by 6 bases and J by 7 bases, and 13 bases separated the two germline ends. From germline, CDR1 is MNHEY and CDR2 SMNVEV (reference sequence). This CDR3 region has 14 residues. The CDR3 sequence is CASSTARGNSPLHF. CDR3 DNA sequence: TGTGCCAGCAGCACCGCGAGAGGAAATTCACCCCTCCACTTT.

The sample holds a few counts of this clonotype. The V call is TRBV4-3, the J call TRBJ2-2, with D possibly being TRBD1 or TRBD2 (6 bases each). V dropped 2 bases and J dropped 0 bases, with 13 bases sitting between them. Germline CDR1 reads LGHNA; CDR2 reads YSLEER. This CDR3 comprises 17 residues. CDR3 nucleotide sequence: TGCGCCAGCAGCCAATGGACGGGGGCGACGAACACCGGGGAGCTGTTTTTT. Its translation: CASSQWTGATNTGELFF.

This clonotype was detected only a few times. The CDR3 sequence is CASSTSSGGTGELFF. The CDR3 DNA reads as TGCGCCAGCAGCACCTCTAGCGGGGGCACCGGGGAGCTGTTTTTT. The V and J genes are TRBV5-1 and TRBJ2-2, with 10 bases aligning to TRBD2. J was trimmed by 4 bases and V by 4 bases; bases with no gene match: 4. This CDR3 is 15 amino acids long. Germline V gene lookup returns CDR1 SGHRS and CDR2 YFSETQ.

This clonotype has only a few counts. The chain is built from TRBV7-3 and TRBJ2-5, with D unresolved. The CDR3 is 13 residues long. The V end was cut by 5 bases, the J end by 2 bases, with 9 bases between. The germline V gene encodes CDR1 SGHTA and CDR2 FQGTGA. This CDR3 reads CASSRSLQETQYF. The CDR3 nucleotides read TGTGCCAGCAGCCGCTCCCTTCAAGAGACCCAGTACTTC. Full variable domain (rest looked up from reference TRBV7-3 and TRBJ2-5): GAGVSQTPSNKVTEKGKYVELRCDPISGHTALYWYRQSLGQGPEFLIYFQGTGAADDSGLPNDRFFAVRPEGSVSTLKIQRTERGDSAVYLCASSRSLQETQYFGPGTRLLVL.

The sample holds a few counts of this clonotype. The chain carries TRBV10-3 and TRBJ2-1; the match to TRBD1 covers 8 bases. This CDR3 region has 14 residues. After removal of 5 bases from V and 7 bases from J, the junction contained 7 bases not matched to a gene. The germline V gene encodes CDR1 ENHRY and CDR2 SYGVKD. The CDR3 DNA reads TGTGCCATCAGTTCAGGGGGCGATTGGAATGAGCAGTTCTTC. Its translation is CAISSGGDWNEQFF.

This chain joins TRBV11-2 and TRBJ2-1; no firm D call. Germline loops: CDR1 SGHAT, CDR2 FQNNGV. The CDR3 contains 15 residues. Between the trimmed V and J ends, which lost 0 bases and 2 bases, there was a span of 8 bases. CDR3 region: CASSLDPGPYNEQFF. As DNA, the CDR3 is TGTGCCAGCAGCTTAGATCCCGGGCCCTACAATGAGCAGTTCTTC.

A few counts support this clonotype. This chain uses TRBV7-2 with TRBJ2-5; TRBD1 matches at 8 bases. Trimming took 2 bases from V and 4 from J; bases not matched to a gene: 6. The CDR3 totals 15 residues. Germline V CDR1 and CDR2: SGHTA, FQGNSA. CDR3 sequence: CASSLRGTGTETQYF. In DNA form, the CDR3 reads TGTGCCAGCAGCTTAAGGGGGACAGGTACAGAGACCCAGTACTTC.

This chain connects TRBV6-1 to TRBJ2-1, with 11 bases that match TRBD1. This CDR3 is built from 16 residues. Germline V gives CDR1 MNHNS, CDR2 SASEGT. J lost 6 bases, V lost 6 bases, and 10 bases had no gene match. CDR3 region: CASRLTGTGGPNEQFF. As DNA, the CDR3 is TGTGCCAGCAGACTAACCGGGACAGGGGGACCCAATGAGCAGTTCTTC.

The chain carries TRBV12-3 or TRBV12-4 and TRBJ2-1; 12 bases map to TRBD2. After removal of 5 bases from V and 0 bases from J, the junction contained 11 bases not matched to a gene. The CDR3 is 19 residues long. The CDR3 DNA sequence: TGTGCCAGCAGTCCCCCCGGGACTAGCGGGCCCAGCTCCTACAATGAGCAGTTCTTC. Its protein is CASSPPGTSGPSSYNEQFF.

The table lists this clonotype with a few counts. The J gene is TRBJ1-5, the V gene TRBV6-2 or TRBV6-3; TRBD1 aligns across 7 bases. This CDR3 is 22 amino acids long. J lost 1 base, V lost 2 bases, and 23 bases had no gene match. The V gene's germline CDR1 is MNHEY and CDR2 SVGEGT. CDR3 sequence: CASSYPDVRSLFGGGSNQPQHF. For the CDR3, the DNA is TGTGCCAGCAGTTACCCCGACGTTCGATCCCTCTTCGGAGGGGGCAGCAATCAGCCCCAGCATTTT.

The gene calls are TRBV21-1 and TRBJ2-1; TRBD2, the table's D call, lacks a check against the DNA. TRBV21-1 is a pseudogene. The CDR3 consists of 12 residues. In DNA form, the CDR3 reads TGTGCCAGCAGTGGGAGGGCCAGTGAGCAGTTCTTC. Protein sequence: CASSGRASEQFF.